The text below deals with one T cell receptor (beta chain). Some clones are missing from TCRdb's copy, which holds only in-frame ones; the method was immunoSEQ multiplex PCR. The table records 70,000 to 90,000 clones, roughly 80% of them present only once. The data were obtained in a study of OX40 agonist ivuxolimab in advanced cancers. CDR1 is SEHNR and CDR2 is FQNEAQ in the germline V gene (reference sequence). The CDR3 spans 13 residues. The TCR originated in an adult with an advanced solid tumor such as melanoma, head and neck, liver or kidney cancer. The chain couples TRBV7-9 to TRBJ2-5; TRBD1 or TRBD2 may be the D gene (5 bases each). The better agreement between TRBJ2-7 and the DNA end casts doubt on the J call. This sample comprised CD4+ or CD8+ T cells sorted from blood, obtained in a trial of the OX40 agonist ivuxolimab. This CDR3 is CASNPGTDYEQYF. CDR3 bases: TGTGCCAGCAACCCTGGGACCGACTACGAGCAGTACTTC.